These 18 T cell receptor beta chains came from one sample sequenced in a study of blood T cell repertoires in COVID-19. Profiled with immunoSEQ multiplex PCR; TCRdb holds only in-frame clones, not every one. The repertoire holds a few hundred thousand clones, with 70% to 90% as singletons. The source material was PBMCs or T cells enriched from blood (not recorded which). Receptor source: a man aged 25-40 years who had recovered from COVID-19.

V gene TRBV20-1 combines with J gene TRBJ2-2; D not resolved. Trimming pared 3 bases from V and 2 bases from J, leaving 10 bases between. This CDR3 has 14 residues. Looked up from germline, CDR1 is DFQATT and CDR2 is SNEGSKA (reference sequence). CDR3 coding DNA: TGCAGTGCTAGTTCCTTACTAAACACCGGGGAGCTGTTTTTT. This sequence encodes CSASSLLNTGELFF.

CDR3 sequence reads: CASSLEPDGQVYGYTF. CDR3 nucleotides: TGTGCCAGTAGCCTTGAACCGGATGGACAGGTTTATGGCTACACCTTC. V and J are TRBV19 and TRBJ1-2; 7 bases map to TRBD1. V gave up 6 bases and J gave up 5 bases; unmatched junction bases: 15. This CDR3 spans 16 amino acids. Looked up from germline, CDR1 is LNHDA and CDR2 is SQIVND (reference sequence).

The chain links TRBV5-1 to TRBJ1-1; possibly TRBD1 for D (6 bases). V lost 4 bases, J lost 5 bases, and 18 bases lay in between. This CDR3 has 15 residues. The germline V gene has CDR1 SGHRS and CDR2 YFSETQ. The CDR3 protein is CASSTQGVRRTEAFF. The CDR3 nucleotides are TGCGCCAGCAGCACACAGGGAGTACGGAGAACTGAAGCTTTCTTT.

This clone was counted a single time. The chain links TRBV5-1 to TRBJ1-4, with D perhaps matching TRBD1 (6 bases). Germline CDR1 and CDR2: SGHRS and YFSETQ. The germline V and J ends were trimmed by 3 bases and 4 bases, with 13 bases remaining between them. The CDR3 contains 15 residues. DNA for the CDR3: TGCGCCAGCAGCTCAACAGGGCATAGTAATGAAAAACTGTTTTTT. Amino acids: CASSSTGHSNEKLFF.

V gene TRBV11-2 combines with J gene TRBJ2-1; D might be TRBD1 (5 bases). CDR3 length: 13 amino acids. Looked up from germline, CDR1 is SGHAT and CDR2 is FQNNGV. The ends were cut back, 1 base at V and 9 bases at J, with 10 bases in the middle. The CDR3 bases are TGTGCCAGCAGCTTAGCCCAGGGCCGTGAGCAGTTCTTC. Translating it yields CASSLAQGREQFF. The variable domain in full, with the rest retrieved from reference TRBV11-2 and TRBJ2-1, is EAGVAQSPRYKIIEKRQSVAFWCNPISGHATLYWYQQILGQGPKLLIQFQNNGVVDDSQLPKDRFSAERLKGVDSTLKIQPAKLEDSAVYLCASSLAQGREQFFGPGTRLTVL.

This chain connects TRBV5-4 to TRBJ2-1; 7 nucleotides line up with TRBD2. V was pared by 2 bases and J by 4 bases, with 3 bases of the junction left unmatched. The CDR3 has 14 residues. CDR1 and CDR2 from the germline V gene are SGHNT and YYREEE (reference sequence). CDR3 sequence reads: CASSFTSAYNEQFF. The CDR3 DNA reads TGTGCCAGCAGCTTTACTAGCGCGTACAATGAGCAGTTCTTC. Supplemented by reference TRBV5-4 and TRBJ2-1, the full variable domain reads ETGVTQSPTHLIKTRGQQVTLRCSSQSGHNTVSWYQQALGQGPQFIFQYYREEENGRGNFPPRFSGLQFPNYSSELNVNALELDDSALYLCASSFTSAYNEQFFGPGTRLTVL.

The chain couples TRBV5-1 to TRBJ1-1; no clear D gene. V was pared by 2 bases and J by 3 bases, with 8 bases between. The V gene's germline CDR1 is SGHRS and CDR2 YFSETQ. The CDR3 has 13 residues. The CDR3: CASSFSGDTEAFF. CDR3 nucleotides: TGCGCCAGCAGCTTCTCAGGCGACACTGAAGCTTTCTTT.

The gene calls are TRBV19 and TRBJ1-1, with D perhaps matching TRBD1 (6 bases). Germline V gene lookup returns CDR1 LNHDA and CDR2 SQIVND (reference sequence). V lost 3 bases and J lost 6, with 11 bases in between. This CDR3 has 13 amino acids. The CDR3 is CASSIIRGAEAFF. CDR3 coding DNA: TGTGCCAGTAGTATTATCAGGGGCGCTGAAGCTTTCTTT.

This clone was detected only once. The chain employs TRBV4-2 and TRBJ2-7; 7 nucleotides agree with TRBD1. The CDR3 loop spans 16 amino acids. J was trimmed by 0 bases and V by 4 bases; bases with no gene match: 9. The germline gives CDR1 LGHNA, CDR2 YNFKEQ. The DNA of the CDR3 is TGTGCCAGCAGCCCTCGGGACAGCCACAGCTCCTACGAGCAGTACTTC. Translation gives CASSPRDSHSSYEQYF.

The chain combines TRBV5-1 with TRBJ1-1, with D hard to call. The germline V gene encodes CDR1 SGHRS and CDR2 YFSETQ. The CDR3 covers 14 residues. Trimming took off 0 bases at V and 5 bases at J, with 11 bases between the two ends. The CDR3 coding sequence is TGCGCCAGCAGCTTGGGGGCGGCGGGGACTGAAGCTTTCTTT. Translated, it gives CASSLGAAGTEAFF.

The chain carries TRBV5-1 and TRBJ2-5, with 11 bases identical to TRBD2. Germline CDR1 and CDR2: SGHRS and YFSETQ. The V gene end was trimmed by 4 bases and the J gene end by 4 bases; junction bases not matched to a gene: 9. This CDR3 has 16 residues. CDR3 sequence reads: CASSLLAGGPGETQYF. The CDR3 DNA reads TGCGCCAGCAGCCTATTAGCGGGGGGGCCCGGAGAGACCCAGTACTTC.

Regarding this clone: Additional DNA sequences in this sample encode the identical CDR3. This rearrangement joins TRBV12-3 or TRBV12-4 to TRBJ1-2; D perhaps matches TRBD1 (5 bases). The length of the CDR3 is 12 residues. The ends were cut back, 3 bases at V and 5 bases at J, with 7 bases in the middle. The CDR3 here is CASSFSGYGYTF. The CDR3 DNA sequence: TGTGCCAGCAGTTTCTCAGGGTATGGCTACACCTTC.

Notes on this clone: Other DNA sequences in this specimen translate into the identical CDR3. This rearrangement joins TRBV11-3 to TRBJ2-1, with TRBD1 identical over 8 bases. V gave up 4 bases and J gave up 0 bases; unmatched junction bases: 2. The CDR3 extends over 15 amino acids. The germline CDR1 and CDR2 sequences are SGHNT and YENEEA. DNA for the CDR3: TGTGCCAGCAGCTCAGGACAGGGCTCCTACAATGAGCAGTTCTTC. Encoded protein: CASSSGQGSYNEQFF.

This chain connects TRBV29-1 to TRBJ1-2, with a tentative D call TRBD1 (6 bases). V was clipped by 1 base and J by 6 bases, with 12 bases between them. Germline V CDR1 and CDR2: SQVTM, ANQGSEA. The CDR3 has 13 amino acids. The chain's CDR3 is CSVEVTGNNGYTF. The DNA for the CDR3 is TGCAGCGTTGAAGTGACAGGCAATAATGGCTACACCTTC.

The V and J genes are TRBV10-3 and TRBJ2-3; 9 bases match TRBD2. The CDR3 loop spans 16 amino acids. The V gene end was trimmed by 2 bases and the J gene end by 3 bases; junction bases not matched to a gene: 6. In germline, CDR1 is ENHRY, CDR2 SYGVKD. The CDR3 protein is CAISERASGATDTQYF. The CDR3 region has the DNA TGTGCCATCAGTGAGAGGGCTAGCGGGGCAACAGATACGCAGTATTTT.

The genes are TRBV30 and TRBJ1-3, with D unclear. V lost 0 bases, J lost 0 bases, and 12 bases lay in between. Looked up from germline, CDR1 is GTSNPN and CDR2 is SVGIG (reference sequence). The CDR3 loop spans 16 amino acids. The CDR3: CAWSVVSSVSGNTIYF. For the CDR3, the DNA is TGTGCCTGGAGTGTAGTCTCCTCAGTCTCTGGAAACACCATATATTTT. Variable domain in full (rest from reference TRBV30 and TRBJ1-3): SQTIHQWPATLVQPVGSPLSLECTVEGTSNPNLYWYRQAAGRGLQLLFYSVGIGQISSEVPQNLSASRPQDRQFILSSKKLLLSDSGFYLCAWSVVSSVSGNTIYFGEGSWLTVV.

The chain employs TRBV9 and TRBJ1-6; tentatively, D is TRBD1 (6 bases). The CDR3 loop spans 13 amino acids. Trimming cost V 6 bases and J 8 bases, with 12 bases left between them. The germline V gene encodes CDR1 SGDLS and CDR2 YYNGEE. This CDR3 is CASNWGRDSPLHF. For the CDR3, the DNA is TGTGCCAGCAACTGGGGGCGAGATTCACCCCTCCACTTT.

The chain uses TRBV5-1 and TRBJ1-2; no definite D call. CDR1 is SGHRS, CDR2 YFSETQ, per germline. V was shortened by 4 bases and J by 0 bases, with 10 bases between the two germline ends. This CDR3 spans 14 amino acids. CDR3 region: CASSPQVTNYGYTF. The DNA of the CDR3 is TGCGCCAGCAGCCCCCAGGTGACTAACTATGGCTACACCTTC.